Presented here are 20 T cell receptor beta chains from one specimen sequenced in a study of long-term antiretroviral therapy in people with HIV. The authors ran the immunoSEQ assay, v3.0, at survey level. The table came from immunoSEQ multiplex PCR; TCRdb's copy has only in-frame clones and leaves some out. This sample has about 25,000 clones, with 93% found just once. The source material was unsorted PBMCs, sampled 7.6 years after starting antiretroviral therapy. Receptors were obtained from a middle-aged woman with HIV.

J is TRBJ1-2 and V is TRBV6-6; a possible D gene is TRBD1 (5 bases). Trimming removed 6 bases at V and 4 bases at J, with 12 bases between. The V gene's germline CDR1 is MNHNY and CDR2 SVGAGI (reference sequence). The CDR3 contains 13 residues. Written as DNA, the CDR3 is TGTGCCAGCAGGGTGGGGGGAGCCTATGGCTACACCTTC. Translated, it gives CASRVGGAYGYTF.

The chain uses TRBV5-5 and TRBJ1-5; D possibly corresponds to TRBD1 (6 bases). The CDR3 has 15 residues. Germline V gives CDR1 SGHKS, CDR2 YYEKEE (reference sequence). The V end was cut by 4 bases, the J end by 4 bases, with 15 bases between. CDR3 DNA sequence: TGTGCCAGCAGCATTTACAGGGCCCTAAATCAGCCCCAGCATTTT. This encodes CASSIYRALNQPQHF.

CDR3 residues: CASSGPRNTEAFF. The CDR3 DNA follows: TGTGCCAGTAGTGGACCCAGGAACACTGAAGCTTTCTTT. J is TRBJ1-1 and V is TRBV19; D gene ambiguous. Germline values: CDR1 LNHDA, CDR2 SQIVND (reference sequence). With 5 bases removed from V and 1 base from J, the gap between germline ends came to 8 bases. CDR3 length: 13 amino acids.

J is TRBJ2-7 and V is TRBV11-2; D call uncertain. The germline V gene has CDR1 SGHAT and CDR2 FQNNGV. Trimming cost V 5 bases and J 8 bases, with 13 bases left between them. The CDR3 consists of 12 residues. The CDR3 spells CASSDTSRQQYF. The CDR3 nucleotides read TGTGCCAGCAGCGACACTTCTAGGCAGCAGTACTTC.

The CDR3 reads CASSTGLGGYTF. The CDR3 DNA reads TGTGCCAGCAGTACAGGGCTTGGGGGCTACACCTTC. This rearrangement joins TRBV6-5 to TRBJ1-2; maybe TRBD1 (6 bases). The V gene lost 5 bases and the J gene lost 8 bases, with 12 bases spanning the gap. In germline, CDR1 is MNHEY, CDR2 SVGAGI. CDR3 size: 12 residues.

V gene TRBV19 combines with J gene TRBJ1-2; possibly TRBD1 for D (6 bases). This CDR3 has 13 amino acids. Germline assignment: CDR1 LNHDA and CDR2 SQIVND (reference sequence). V shed 3 bases and J shed 12 bases, with 17 bases lying between them. CDR3 coding DNA: TGTGCCAGTAGTATGGGTAGGACAGTTGTCGACACCTTC. Translating gives CASSMGRTVVDTF.

V usage is TRBV7-9 and J usage is TRBJ2-3, with 8 positions matching TRBD1. The CDR3 totals 12 residues. Germline CDR1 and CDR2: SEHNR and FQNEAQ (reference sequence). The V and J ends lost 5 bases and 8 bases, in that order; junction bases with no gene match: 3. The CDR3 spells CASSPGQGTQYF. The CDR3 nucleotides read TGTGCCAGCAGCCCTGGACAGGGTACGCAGTATTTT.

The genes are TRBV4-1 and TRBJ2-3; D is uncertain. This CDR3 spans 14 amino acids. Germline V CDR1 and CDR2: MGHRA, YSYEKL. The germline V and J ends were trimmed by 0 bases and 2 bases, with 6 bases remaining between them. This CDR3 is CASSQDLSTDTQYF. The CDR3 DNA sequence: TGCGCCAGCAGCCAAGATCTCTCCACAGATACGCAGTATTTT.

The genes are TRBV7-2 and TRBJ1-2, with a tentative D call TRBD1 (5 bases). The CDR3 contains 14 residues. The germline V gene has CDR1 SGHTA and CDR2 FQGNSA. V was pared by 1 base and J by 4 bases, with 10 bases between. CDR3 in amino acids: CASSLDRNVYGYTF. The CDR3 nucleotides read TGTGCCAGCAGCTTAGACAGGAACGTCTATGGCTACACCTTC.

The V and J genes are TRBV11-2 and TRBJ2-5; D is unclear. The CDR3 extends over 16 amino acids. The germline gives CDR1 SGHAT, CDR2 FQNNGV. V lost 3 bases to trimming and J lost 1 base, with 15 bases between them. Here the CDR3 reads CASSFMGILGQETQYF. The CDR3 bases are TGTGCCAGCAGCTTTATGGGCATCCTGGGCCAAGAGACCCAGTACTTC.

The chain carries TRBV6-6 and TRBJ1-6; D call uncertain. V gave up 6 bases and J gave up 5 bases, with 8 bases separating them. The germline V gene encodes CDR1 MNHNY and CDR2 SVGAGI (reference sequence). The CDR3 totals 13 residues. CDR3 loop: CASRDGNNSPLHF. The CDR3 nucleotides read TGTGCCAGCAGGGACGGAAATAATTCACCCCTCCACTTT.

The chain uses TRBV4-3 and TRBJ2-5; 9 bases line up with TRBD2. This CDR3 has 17 amino acids. Germline trimming cut 0 bases from V and 5 bases from J; bases unmatched to any gene: 10. Per germline, CDR1 LGHNA and CDR2 YSLEER. The CDR3 nucleotides are TGCGCCAGCAGCCAAGATCTAAGGCTAGCGGGGTGGGAGACCCAGTACTTC. Translation: CASSQDLRLAGWETQYF.

The chain has TRBV19 and TRBJ2-1; 8 nucleotides agree with TRBD2. This CDR3 is built from 15 residues. Germline V gene lookup returns CDR1 LNHDA and CDR2 SQIVND (reference sequence). Germline trimming cut 8 bases from V and 8 bases from J; bases unmatched to any gene: 14. The CDR3 DNA reads as TGTGCCAGTCAACAGGGTTCGACGGGGGGGGATGAGCAGTTCTTC. This translates into CASQQGSTGGDEQFF.

The chain recombines TRBV20-1 with TRBJ1-2; D unclear. The CDR3 length is 11 residues. The V end lost 5 bases, the J end lost 1 base, and 5 bases lay between the germline ends. Germline V gives CDR1 DFQATT, CDR2 SNEGSKA (reference sequence). CDR3 loop: CSAYYNYGYTF. CDR3 DNA: TGCAGTGCTTACTATAACTATGGCTACACCTTC.

This chain joins TRBV7-8 and TRBJ2-1, with 7 bases that match TRBD2. This CDR3 has 16 residues. Looked up from germline, CDR1 is SGHVS and CDR2 is FQNEAQ. J was trimmed by 5 bases and V by 0 bases; bases with no gene match: 7. CDR3 DNA: TGTGCCAGCAGCTTAGCCGCGGCGGGGGTAAACAATGAGCAGTTCTTC. Its translation is CASSLAAAGVNNEQFF.

This clone was counted a single time. The chain links TRBV10-3 to TRBJ2-6; the match to TRBD1 covers 9 bases. Germline values: CDR1 ENHRY, CDR2 SYGVKD. The CDR3 covers 16 residues. With V trimmed by 4 bases and J by 2 bases, 3 bases remained unmatched. Written as DNA, the CDR3 is TGTGCCATCAGTGGGGGACAGGGTACTGGGGCCAACGTCCTGACTTTC. Its translation is CAISGGQGTGANVLTF.

This clone was picked up a small number of times. The chain employs TRBV7-2 and TRBJ2-2, with TRBD1 matching over 9 bases. Germline CDR1 reads SGHTA; CDR2 reads FQGNSA. V gave up 5 bases and J gave up 6 bases; unmatched junction bases: 7. This CDR3 is built from 15 residues. CDR3 region: CASSKGTGSAGELFF. DNA for the CDR3: TGTGCCAGCAGCAAGGGGACAGGGTCGGCCGGGGAGCTGTTTTTT.

V gene TRBV4-3 combines with J gene TRBJ2-7; 10 nucleotides align to TRBD1. Trimming cost V 5 bases and J 2 bases; bases outside gene matches: 9. Germline CDR1 and CDR2: LGHNA and YSLEER. This CDR3 has 16 amino acids. The CDR3 sequence is CASSFSGTGEAYEQYF. The CDR3 DNA reads as TGCGCCAGCAGCTTCTCCGGGACAGGGGAGGCCTACGAGCAGTACTTC.

The gene calls are TRBV19 and TRBJ1-5; D ambiguous. Trimming took off 8 bases at V and 2 bases at J, with 16 bases between the two ends. CDR1 and CDR2 (germline): LNHDA, SQIVND (reference sequence). The CDR3 runs 15 residues. CDR3 amino acids: CASSLAPRGNQPQHF. The CDR3 region has the DNA TGTGCCAGTTCCCTGGCCCCAAGAGGCAATCAGCCCCAGCATTTT.

The chain combines TRBV30 with TRBJ1-4, with D possibly being TRBD1 (6 bases). Germline values: CDR1 GTSNPN, CDR2 SVGIG (reference sequence). The CDR3 contains 14 residues. The V end lost 3 bases, the J end lost 8 bases, and 16 bases lay between the germline ends. CDR3 sequence (DNA): TGTGCCTGGAGGGGACAAGTCGTAAGCGAAAAACTGTTTTTT. It specifies CAWRGQVVSEKLFF.